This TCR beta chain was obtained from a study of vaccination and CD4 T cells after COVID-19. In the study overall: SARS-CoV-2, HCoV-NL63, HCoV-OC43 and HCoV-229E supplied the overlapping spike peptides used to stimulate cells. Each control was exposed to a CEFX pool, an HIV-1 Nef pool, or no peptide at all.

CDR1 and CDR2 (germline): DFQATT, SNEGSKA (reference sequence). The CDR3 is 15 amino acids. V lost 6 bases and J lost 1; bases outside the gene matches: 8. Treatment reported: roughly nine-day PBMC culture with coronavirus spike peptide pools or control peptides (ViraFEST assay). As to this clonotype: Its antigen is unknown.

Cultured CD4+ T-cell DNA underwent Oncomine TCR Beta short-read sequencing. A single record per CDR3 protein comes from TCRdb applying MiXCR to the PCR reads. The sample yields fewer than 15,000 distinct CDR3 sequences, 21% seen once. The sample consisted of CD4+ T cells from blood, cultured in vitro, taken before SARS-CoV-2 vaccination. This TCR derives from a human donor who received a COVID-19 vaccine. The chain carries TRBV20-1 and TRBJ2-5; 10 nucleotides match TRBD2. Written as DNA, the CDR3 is TGCAGTGCCCTGGCTAGCGGGGGATTCCAAGAGACCCAGTACTTC. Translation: CSALASGGFQETQYF.